These T cell receptor beta chains were read from a single sample in a study of cytomegalovirus exposure and HLA in healthy donors. TCRdb's table, derived via immunoSEQ multiplex PCR, lists solely in-frame clones and lacks some. In total, the table holds 75,000 to 85,000 clones. Sequencing used PBMCs. The receptors here all came from a man in his late teens or twenties in good health and CMV-seropositive. Each CDR3 is given with its conserved first and last residue. The D gene is left open where the match is weak.

>TRBV7-2|TRBJ1-2|14|TRBD1
CASSGTVNNYGYTF
TGTGCCAGCAGCGGGACAGTAAACAACTATGGCTACACCTTC
>TRBV19|TRBJ2-1|14|-
CASSPWTTYNEQFF
TGTGCCAGTAGTCCCTGGACTACATACAATGAGCAGTTCTTC
>TRBV7-2|TRBJ1-5|14|TRBD1
CASSKTGVNQPQHF
TGTGCCAGCAGCAAGACAGGGGTCAATCAGCCCCAGCATTTT
>TRBV19|TRBJ2-7|15|-
CASSITATSPYEQYF
TGTGCCAGTAGTATAACCGCGACAAGTCCCTACGAGCAGTACTTC
>TRBV5-1|TRBJ1-4|15|-
CASSLNPATNEKLFF
TGCGCCAGCAGCTTGAATCCTGCAACTAATGAAAAACTGTTTTTT
>TRBV5-5|TRBJ1-2|16|-
CASSFGQLGANYGYTF
TGTGCCAGCAGCTTCGGACAGCTCGGTGCCAACTATGGCTACACCTTC
>TRBV21-1|TRBJ2-1|17|-
CASSKKVRGSEYNEQFF
TGTGCCAGCAGCAAAAAGGTAAGGGGGTCGGAATACAATGAGCAGTTCTTC
>TRBV14|TRBJ2-1|14|-
CASSQLGVTDEQFF
TGTGCCAGCAGCCAACTGGGAGTAACCGATGAGCAGTTCTTC
>TRBV6-5|TRBJ1-2|12|-
CASSGRVGGYTF
TGTGCCAGCAGTGGGCGGGTTGGTGGCTACACCTTC
>TRBV5-4|TRBJ2-7|13|-
CASSLGQNYEQYF
TGTGCCAGCAGCTTGGGACAAAACTACGAGCAGTACTTC
>TRBV28|TRBJ2-2|16|TRBD1
CASSPPGQGVSGELFF
TGTGCCAGCAGTCCACCGGGACAGGGAGTATCCGGGGAGCTGTTTTTT
>TRBV6-1|TRBJ1-5|15|-
CASSEGGRINQPQHF
TGTGCCAGCAGTGAAGGGGGGCGGATTAATCAGCCCCAGCATTTT
>TRBV5-1|TRBJ2-1|15|TRBD2
CASSLASSGGNEQFF
TGCGCCAGCAGCTTGGCCTCTAGCGGGGGCAATGAGCAGTTCTTC
>TRBV28|TRBJ2-3|15|-
CASSLPSTRTDTQYF
TGTGCCAGCAGTTTACCCTCGACACGGACAGATACGCAGTATTTT
>TRBV2|TRBJ2-1|15|-
CASRYRVGSYNEQFF
TGTGCCAGCAGATACAGGGTCGGGTCCTACAATGAGCAGTTCTTC
>TRBV2|TRBJ2-7|16|TRBD2
CASSGNVGTSVGEQYF
TGTGCCAGCAGTGGAAATGTAGGGACTAGTGTTGGCGAGCAGTACTTC
>TRBV27|TRBJ2-2|15|-
CASSLLGRGAGELFF
TGTGCCAGCAGTTTATTGGGGCGTGGGGCCGGGGAGCTGTTTTTT
>TRBV28|TRBJ1-5|14|-
CASSLWERNQPQHF
TGTGCCAGCAGTTTATGGGAGCGCAATCAGCCCCAGCATTTT
>TRBV7-9|TRBJ2-7|15|TRBD2
CASSSSGRSAYEQYF
TGTGCCAGCAGCTCTAGCGGGAGGAGCGCCTACGAGCAGTACTTC
>TRBV2|TRBJ1-5|14|-
CASSDYQGGQPQHF
TGTGCCAGCAGTGATTATCAGGGAGGTCAGCCCCAGCATTTT
>TRBV15|TRBJ2-6|13|-
CATSRDSANVLTF
TGTGCCACCAGCAGGGACTCGGCCAACGTCCTGACTTTC
>TRBV9|TRBJ1-1|13|-
CASSVGYQTEAFF
TGTGCCAGCAGCGTAGGCTACCAAACTGAAGCTTTCTTT
>TRBV20-1|TRBJ1-2|11|-
CSASTDYGYTF
TGCAGTGCTAGTACTGACTATGGCTACACCTTC
>TRBV4-1|TRBJ1-1|16|-
CASSQDQMRPFDEAFF
TGCGCCAGCAGCCAAGATCAAATGAGGCCGTTCGATGAAGCTTTCTTT
>TRBV6-1|TRBJ2-1|12|-
CASRGLANEQFF
TGTGCCAGCAGGGGCCTTGCCAATGAGCAGTTCTTC
>TRBV14|TRBJ1-2|18|-
CASSQGQGRFTVPYGYTF
TGTGCCAGCAGCCAAGGGCAGGGAAGATTTACGGTCCCCTATGGCTACACCTTC
>TRBV7-2|TRBJ2-7|14|-
CASSTWTVAYEQYF
TGTGCCAGCAGCACATGGACAGTCGCCTACGAGCAGTACTTC
>TRBV6-1|TRBJ2-7|15|-
CASSFDSSSSYEQYF
TGTGCCAGCAGTTTCGACAGCAGTTCGTCCTACGAGCAGTACTTC
>TRBV10-3|TRBJ2-1|14|-
CATSPPHVQYEQFF
TGTGCCACCTCTCCTCCACACGTACAATACGAGCAGTTCTTC
>TRBV28|TRBJ2-5|14|TRBD2
CASRAPGLAATKYF
TGTGCCAGCAGGGCCCCGGGACTAGCGGCCACGAAGTACTTC
>TRBV27|TRBJ2-1|11|-
CASRLGNEQFF
TGTGCCAGCAGACTAGGCAATGAGCAGTTCTTC
>TRBV7-8|TRBJ2-7|13|-
CASSLNRAYEQYF
TGTGCCAGCAGCTTAAATAGAGCCTACGAGCAGTACTTC
>TRBV5-1|TRBJ1-2|12|-
CASSLSRDGYTF
TGCGCCAGCAGCTTATCCAGGGATGGCTACACCTTC
>TRBV7-2|TRBJ1-2|13|-
CASSPDRPYGYTF
TGTGCCAGCAGCCCAGACAGGCCCTATGGCTACACCTTC
>TRBV11-2|TRBJ1-2|17|TRBD1
CASSLRTPGQGNYGYTF
TGTGCCAGCAGCTTAAGGACCCCGGGACAGGGGAACTATGGCTACACCTTC
>TRBV30|TRBJ1-1|15|TRBD1
CAWIVGQAKGTEAFF
TGTGCCTGGATCGTAGGACAGGCCAAGGGCACTGAAGCTTTCTTT
>TRBV7-8|TRBJ1-5|16|TRBD1
CASSLLPGQGFQPQHF
TGTGCCAGCAGCCTACTACCGGGACAGGGTTTCCAGCCCCAGCATTTT
>TRBV19|TRBJ2-2|12|-
CASFGAPGELFF
TGTGCCAGTTTTGGGGCCCCCGGGGAGCTGTTTTTT